Each of the 31 T cell receptor beta chains below was sequenced from the same sample in a study of identical twins. Via MiXCR, TCRdb re-called the 5' RACE reads, giving one row per CDR3 protein. The table shows about 730,000 distinct CDR3 sequences, with approximately 21% occurring only once. The same specimen was also included in a second study, on T cells expressing NK-cell markers.

The specimen sequenced was PBMCs. The receptor source for this set is a woman in her late teens or twenties in good health.

The table lists this clonotype with a few counts. The rearrangement joins TRBV7-2 to TRBJ2-4, with 10 nucleotides matching TRBD2. This CDR3 has 17 residues. Germline V gene sequence: CDR1 SGHTA, CDR2 FQGNSA. Germline trimming cut 5 bases from V and 6 bases from J; bases unmatched to any gene: 13. CDR3 coding DNA: TGTGCCAGCAGCCCCAGTTATAGCGGGAGGTCAGGAAACATTCAGTACTTC. Translation gives CASSPSYSGRSGNIQYF.

This clonotype was counted only a few times. The CDR3 nucleotides are TGCAGTGCTAGCACCGGGACTAGTGGTTCCGAGCAGTACTTC. This codes for CSASTGTSGSEQYF. The V call is TRBV20-1, the J call TRBJ2-7, with 8 nucleotides matching TRBD2. This CDR3 has 14 residues. Trimming took 3 bases from V and 6 from J; bases not matched to a gene: 10. Germline V gene sequence: CDR1 DFQATT, CDR2 SNEGSKA (reference sequence).

As concerns this clonotype: A clone one base away is much larger, so this may be a read error. The chain uses TRBV6-1 and TRBJ2-2; D is perhaps TRBD2 (5 bases). This CDR3 has 13 amino acids. Germline loops: CDR1 MNHNS, CDR2 SASEGT. CDR3 loop: CASRPIETGEPFF. The CDR3 DNA follows: TGTGCCAGCAGACCCATCGAAACCGGGGAGCCGTTTTTT.

Only a few counts were recorded for this clonotype. The chain has TRBV12-3 or TRBV12-4 and TRBJ2-5, with a tentative D call TRBD2 (7 bases). CDR3 length equals 13 residues. Between the trimmed V and J ends, which lost 6 bases and 7 bases, there was a span of 15 bases. The CDR3 is CASSAGALGTQYF. The CDR3 DNA sequence: TGTGCCAGCAGCGCGGGGGCCCTCGGGACCCAGTACTTC.

This clonotype has a count of ten or more. This sequence joins TRBV7-8 and TRBJ1-1; D perhaps matches TRBD1 (6 bases). Trimming took 5 bases from V and 5 from J, leaving 15 bases between them. Germline CDR1 SGHVS, CDR2 FQNEAQ. The CDR3 runs 14 residues. The CDR3 DNA sequence: TGTGCCAGCAGCACACAGGGAAGTGGGACTGAAGCTTTCTTT. Its protein product is CASSTQGSGTEAFF.

The table lists this clonotype with a few counts. The rearrangement links TRBV20-1 to TRBJ1-6; D unclear. From germline, CDR1 is DFQATT and CDR2 SNEGSKA (reference sequence). Trimming took 3 bases from V and 0 from J, leaving 9 bases between them. The CDR3 length is 15 residues. The CDR3 spells CSASSSGSYNSPLHF. Here the CDR3 DNA reads TGCAGTGCTAGTTCGTCCGGCTCCTATAATTCACCCCTCCACTTT.

The chain combines TRBV27 with TRBJ2-7, with TRBD2 as a possible D gene (5 bases). CDR3 size: 14 residues. V gave up 4 bases and J gave up 5 bases, with 15 bases separating them. Germline-derived CDR1 and CDR2 are MNHEY and SMNVEV (reference sequence). The CDR3 here is CASSYRERAHEQYF. The CDR3 DNA reads as TGTGCCAGCAGTTATAGGGAGAGGGCCCACGAGCAGTACTTC.

The chain recombines TRBV5-1 with TRBJ1-4, with a possible D match to TRBD1 (5 bases). This CDR3 region has 16 residues. The V end was cut by 3 bases, the J end by 5 bases, with 17 bases between. Germline V lookup: CDR1 SGHRS, CDR2 YFSETQ. The CDR3: CASSSGTGALNEKLFF. CDR3 in DNA: TGCGCCAGCAGCTCCGGAACAGGAGCCCTAAATGAAAAACTGTTTTTT.

There are many counts of this clonotype. The chain recombines TRBV29-1 with TRBJ2-5; D could derive from TRBD1 or TRBD2 (6 bases each). V lost 3 bases and J lost 4, with 15 bases in between. The CDR3 loop spans 14 amino acids. From germline, CDR1 is SQVTM and CDR2 ANQGSEA. The CDR3 region has the DNA TGCAGCGTTGAGGGGGCGGGAAGCGGAGAGACCCAGTACTTC. Its translation is CSVEGAGSGETQYF.

A few counts support this clonotype. The chain employs TRBV4-3 and TRBJ2-2, with 14 bases fitting TRBD2. This CDR3 has 17 residues. With 1 base clipped from V and 6 bases from J, the junction kept 4 bases outside the gene matches. CDR1 is LGHNA, CDR2 YSLEER, per germline. CDR3 residues: CASSQVGTSGSPGELFF. DNA of the CDR3: TGCGCCAGCAGCCAAGTCGGGACTAGCGGGAGTCCCGGGGAGCTGTTTTTT.

The sample holds many counts of this clonotype. This chain connects TRBV6-1 to TRBJ2-1, with TRBD1 identical over 8 bases. V was pared by 6 bases and J by 13 bases, with 11 bases of the junction left unmatched. This CDR3 spans 13 amino acids. Per germline, CDR1 MNHNS and CDR2 SASEGT. As DNA, the CDR3 is TGTGCCAGCAGCCCTAGTCTTGACAGGGGTCAGTTCTTC. It is translated as CASSPSLDRGQFF.

This clonotype was observed many times. The rearrangement joins TRBV20-1 to TRBJ2-1, with TRBD2 matching over 9 bases. In germline, CDR1 is DFQATT, CDR2 SNEGSKA (reference sequence). This CDR3 comprises 16 residues. J gave up 6 bases and V 1 base, and 10 bases lay outside the gene matches. The chain's CDR3 is CSARGVLAGRFNEQFF. The CDR3 DNA is TGCAGTGCTAGAGGGGTCCTAGCGGGAAGGTTCAATGAGCAGTTCTTC.

The chain couples TRBV15 to TRBJ2-7; D call uncertain. Trimming removed 1 base at V and 2 bases at J, with 9 bases between. The CDR3 runs to 14 residues. Looked up from germline, CDR1 is LNHNV and CDR2 is YYDKDF (reference sequence). The CDR3 nucleotides read TGTGCCACCAGCAGAGCCAACAGACCCTACGAGCAGTACTTC. Protein product: CATSRANRPYEQYF.

The chain is built from TRBV3-1 and TRBJ1-1; D not resolved. Germline assignment: CDR1 LGHDT and CDR2 YNNKEL (reference sequence). The V gene lost 3 bases and the J gene lost 7 bases, with 6 bases spanning the gap. CDR3 length: 11 amino acids. The CDR3 DNA is TGTGCCAGCAGCCATGCGGGTGAAGCTTTCTTT. Translation gives CASSHAGEAFF.

This clonotype appeared a few times. The CDR3 DNA is TGCGCCAGCAGCTTGGCCGAGGGGAACGAGCAGTACTTC. Amino acids: CASSLAEGNEQYF. The chain carries TRBV5-1 and TRBJ2-7; the D gene could be TRBD1 or TRBD2 (5 bases each). Trimming shortened V by 0 bases and J by 5 bases, and 9 bases separated the two germline ends. The CDR3 runs 13 residues. CDR1 and CDR2 from the germline V gene are SGHRS and YFSETQ.

This clonotype was picked up a small number of times. V is TRBV30 and J is TRBJ2-5; D is unclear. Germline CDR1 and CDR2: GTSNPN and SVGIG (reference sequence). Trimming left V 3 bases short and J 5 bases short, with 7 bases between. The CDR3 extends over 11 amino acids. The CDR3 DNA reads TGTGCCTGGAGAGAACGGGAGACCCAGTACTTC. Its protein product is CAWRERETQYF. Based on the CDR3 plus reference TRBV30 and TRBJ2-5, the full variable domain is SQTIHQWPATLVQPVGSPLSLECTVEGTSNPNLYWYRQAAGRGLQLLFYSVGIGQISSEVPQNLSASRPQDRQFILSSKKLLLSDSGFYLCAWRERETQYFGPGTRLLVL.

The rearrangement links TRBV20-1 to TRBJ2-3, with 10 bases lining up with TRBD2. The CDR3 is 14 amino acids. The V segment lost 3 bases and the J segment 5 bases; nucleotides outside the gene matches: 5. Looked up from germline, CDR1 is DFQATT and CDR2 is SNEGSKA (reference sequence). The CDR3 DNA follows: TGCAGTGCTAGTCTAGCGGGGGTGCTAGATACGCAGTATTTT. Amino acid sequence: CSASLAGVLDTQYF.

The V call is TRBV5-1, the J call TRBJ2-1; D uncertain. The CDR3 length is 13 residues. CDR1 and CDR2 (germline): SGHRS, YFSETQ. Trimming left V 4 bases short and J 7 bases short, with 12 bases between. For the CDR3, the DNA is TGCGCCAGCAGCCAAAACGTTATAAATGAGCAGTTCTTC. Its translation is CASSQNVINEQFF.

The chain carries TRBV7-2 and TRBJ2-3; 9 bases fit TRBD1. V was pared by 1 base and J by 11 bases, with 13 bases of the junction left unmatched. Germline CDR1 and CDR2: SGHTA and FQGNSA. This CDR3 is 16 amino acids long. The CDR3 nucleotides are TGTGCCAGCAGCTTAGTGTCGGGACAGGGCCATATAGGGCAGTATTTT. Its translation is CASSLVSGQGHIGQYF.

The V and J genes are TRBV10-2 and TRBJ2-7, with 7 bases that match TRBD1. From germline, CDR1 is WSHSY and CDR2 SAAADI. The CDR3 is 14 residues long. Trimming cost V 6 bases and J 6 bases; bases outside gene matches: 11. CDR3: CASRDPLTGLEQYF. DNA for the CDR3: TGCGCCAGCAGGGACCCCCTGACAGGGCTCGAGCAGTACTTC.

The V call is TRBV5-5, the J call TRBJ2-1, with 9 bases lining up with TRBD2. CDR1 SGHKS and CDR2 YYEKEE come from the germline V gene (reference sequence). The CDR3 spans 17 residues. The V and J ends lost 0 bases and 4 bases, in that order; junction bases with no gene match: 8. CDR3 loop: CASSLGASSGVYNEQFF. CDR3 sequence (DNA): TGTGCCAGCAGCTTGGGGGCCTCTAGCGGGGTTTACAATGAGCAGTTCTTC.

The sample holds a few counts of this clonotype. The rearrangement uses TRBV20-1 and TRBJ2-1; no definite D call. CDR1 and CDR2 (germline): DFQATT, SNEGSKA (reference sequence). V was clipped by 1 base and J by 7 bases, with 8 bases between them. The CDR3 sequence is 12 residues long. The CDR3 DNA sequence: TGCAGTGCTAGAGGGTATCAGAATGAGCAGTTCTTC. Its translation: CSARGYQNEQFF.

This clonotype appeared a few times. The CDR3 bases are TGTGCCAGCAGCCCGGACAGGGGATTGGGTCAGCCCCAGCATTTT. Protein sequence: CASSPDRGLGQPQHF. The chain recombines TRBV12-3 or TRBV12-4 with TRBJ1-5, with 9 bases lining up with TRBD1. The junction had 9 bases not matched to a gene; V was cut back by 6 bases and J by 6 bases. CDR3 length: 15 amino acids.

There are a few counts of this clonotype. The V gene is TRBV12-3 or TRBV12-4, the J gene TRBJ2-1; unclear D gene. Trimming left V 5 bases short and J 0 bases short, with 11 bases between. The CDR3 length is 15 residues. Written as DNA, the CDR3 is TGTGCCAGCAGTCCGATAACGATCTCCTACAATGAGCAGTTCTTC. Encoded protein: CASSPITISYNEQFF.

This clonotype was detected only a few times. The genes are TRBV10-3 and TRBJ2-1; a weak D match, TRBD2 (6 bases). CDR3 length equals 11 residues. Trimming took 8 bases from V and 9 from J, leaving 11 bases between them. Looked up from germline, CDR1 is ENHRY and CDR2 is SYGVKD. CDR3 loop: CAIAGGPEQFF. The CDR3 DNA reads TGTGCCATCGCCGGGGGTCCTGAGCAGTTCTTC.

This chain connects TRBV4-2 to TRBJ2-7, with 7 positions matching TRBD1. Unmatched junction bases numbered 8, after V lost 0 bases and J lost 6 bases. Germline V gives CDR1 LGHNA, CDR2 YNFKEQ. The CDR3 is 15 residues long. The CDR3 DNA sequence: TGTGCCAGCAGCCAAGATGGAGACAGGGTGGTCGAGCAGTACTTC. As protein: CASSQDGDRVVEQYF.

CDR3 sequence (DNA): TGCGCCAGCAGCGCCCGGACAGGGGCGGTCCACGAGCAGTACTTC. As protein: CASSARTGAVHEQYF. The chain recombines TRBV5-1 with TRBJ2-7; 9 bases agree with TRBD1. The CDR3 sequence is 15 residues long. Germline CDR1 is SGHRS and CDR2 is YFSETQ. V dropped 4 bases and J dropped 5; count of bases not matched to a gene: 10. Full variable domain (rest looked up from reference TRBV5-1 and TRBJ2-7): KAGVTQTPRYLIKTRGQQVTLSCSPISGHRSVSWYQQTPGQGLQFLFEYFSETQRNKGNFPGRFSGRQFSNSRSEMNVSTLELGDSALYLCASSARTGAVHEQYFGPGTRLTVT.

This clonotype occurred many times. V is TRBV28 and J is TRBJ2-3; 7 positions agree with TRBD2. The ends lost 8 bases at V and 6 bases at J; junction bases unmatched: 8. Per the germline V gene, CDR1 is MDHEN and CDR2 is SYDVKM. This CDR3 contains 13 residues. The DNA of the CDR3 is TGTGCCAGCGTACGGGCGGGAGCCGATACGCAGTATTTT. Translated, it gives CASVRAGADTQYF.

The CDR3 protein is CASSPRGGLPATQYF. The CDR3 nucleotides are TGTGCCAGCAGCCCCCGGGGGGGACTCCCGGCTACGCAGTATTTT. This sequence joins TRBV7-8 and TRBJ2-3; 8 positions agree with TRBD2. CDR3 size: 15 residues. Unmatched junction bases numbered 12, after V lost 5 bases and J lost 8 bases. Germline CDR1 is SGHVS and CDR2 is FQNEAQ.

This clonotype was counted a few times. The genes are TRBV11-2 and TRBJ2-5, with a tentative D call TRBD2 (6 bases). CDR1 SGHAT and CDR2 FQNNGV come from the germline V gene. Trimming took 1 base from V and 2 from J, leaving 17 bases between them. The CDR3 covers 17 residues. The CDR3, as DNA: TGTGCCAGCAGCTTAGTCACCCCTTCAGGACTACAAGAGACCCAGTACTTC. Its protein product is CASSLVTPSGLQETQYF.

V is TRBV20-1 and J is TRBJ2-1, with 9 bases matching TRBD2. The CDR3 sequence is 14 residues long. V trimming: 6 bases; J trimming: 4 bases; junction bases outside the gene matches: 7. Germline CDR1 DFQATT, CDR2 SNEGSKA (reference sequence). The CDR3, as DNA: TGCAGTGCGATTAGCGGGAGTACTTACAATGAGCAGTTCTTC. Protein: CSAISGSTYNEQFF.